This T cell receptor (beta chain) was recovered during a study of CD8+CD57+ T cells in acquired aplastic anemia. General study points: There were 25 to 30 CD8+ CDR3 sequences that occurred in both patients and controls.

The table lists this clonotype with many counts. Antigen: not known. The CDR3 runs 14 residues. Germline lookup yields CDR1 MGHRA and CDR2 YSYEKL. V was shortened by 2 bases and J by 8 bases, with 10 bases between the two germline ends. The use of genomic DNA as template underpinned the TCR beta VDJ and CDR3 profiling. MiXCR, applied by TCRdb to the reads, yields one record per CDR3 protein. The data show some 240,000 distinct CDR3 sequences, almost 35% seen once. The sequencing sample was made of sorted CD4+, CD8+, or CD8+CD57+ T cells (not recorded which) from PBMCs. The chain couples TRBV4-1 to TRBJ1-6, with unresolved D. This sequence originates from a human donor in good health, serving as a control. The chain's CDR3 is CASSQRVEDSPLHF. CDR3 nucleotides: TGCGCCAGCAGCCAACGAGTAGAGGATTCACCCCTCCACTTT.